These T cell receptor beta chains were read from a single sample in a study of chemoradiotherapy in HPV16-positive cancers. Using immunoSEQ multiplex PCR, the repertoire was profiled, and TCRdb retains in-frame clones only, with some absent. The table includes more than 9,000 clones, around 72% detected once. This specimen was collected from a patient who underwent chemoradiotherapy. The receptors derive from a human donor with HPV-associated anogenital cancer. Each CDR3 is given with its conserved first and last residue. Each record gives: CDR3 length, V gene, J gene, clone size, D gene, CDR3 protein, CDR3 DNA. A D gene is named only where the DNA matches it firmly. Size is omitted from some rows. Given values are once, few, many or a class for expanded clones.

length: 15
V: TRBV19
J: TRBJ2-1
size: once
D: TRBD2
CDR3: CASSTLAGSINEQFF
DNA: TGTGCCAGTAGTACCCTAGCGGGCAGTATCAATGAGCAGTTCTTC

length: 15
V: TRBV7-2
J: TRBJ2-6
size: .
D: .
CDR3: CASSLAGSGANVLTF
DNA: TGTGCCAGCAGCTTAGCGGGTTCTGGGGCCAACGTCCTGACTTTC

length: 13
V: TRBV10-2
J: TRBJ1-6
size: .
D: .
CDR3: CASSGYSGGEVEF
DNA: TGCGCCAGCAGTGGGTATTCCGGTGGTGAGGTGGAATTT

length: 12
V: TRBV29-1
J: TRBJ1-2
size: .
D: .
CDR3: CSVVDGVYGYTF
DNA: TGCAGCGTTGTGGATGGAGTCTATGGCTACACCTTC

length: 17
V: TRBV4-1
J: TRBJ1-3
size: .
D: .
CDR3: CASSQGRLRSSGNTIYF
DNA: TGCGCCAGCAGCCAGGGACGCCTCCGGAGCTCTGGAAACACCATATATTTT

length: 14
V: TRBV2
J: TRBJ1-3
size: .
D: .
CDR3: CASSEALSGNTIYF
DNA: TGTGCCAGCAGTGAAGCCCTCTCTGGAAACACCATATATTTT

length: 11
V: TRBV7-9
J: TRBJ1-2
size: .
D: .
CDR3: CASSPSVGYTF
DNA: TGTGCCAGCAGCCCCTCGGTGGGCTACACCTTC

length: 14
V: TRBV7-9
J: TRBJ1-6
size: medium-sized
D: .
CDR3: CASSPVQGGSPLHF
DNA: TGTGCCAGCAGCCCGGTACAGGGCGGTTCACCCCTCCACTTT

length: 19
V: TRBV27
J: TRBJ2-6
size: once
D: .
CDR3: CASSLGVLESSSGANVLTF
DNA: TGTGCCAGCAGTCTCGGGGTACTAGAGTCCAGCTCTGGGGCCAACGTCCTGACTTTC

length: 14
V: TRBV28
J: TRBJ2-1
size: few
D: .
CDR3: CASRDSFGHNEQFF
DNA: TGTGCCAGCAGGGACAGCTTTGGACACAATGAGCAGTTCTTC

length: 12
V: TRBV28
J: TRBJ1-1
size: .
D: TRBD1
CDR3: CASSLDRGLAFF
DNA: TGTGCCAGCAGTTTGGACAGGGGCTTAGCTTTCTTT

length: 18
V: TRBV9
J: TRBJ2-7
size: .
D: .
CDR3: CASSVSGTVGGGGYEQYF
DNA: TGTGCCAGCAGCGTAAGTGGAACGGTGGGAGGGGGCGGCTACGAGCAGTACTTC

length: 13
V: TRBV9
J: TRBJ2-1
size: .
D: .
CDR3: CASSVEQGREQFF
DNA: TGTGCCAGCAGCGTTGAACAGGGACGTGAGCAGTTCTTC

length: 12
V: TRBV28
J: TRBJ1-5
size: .
D: .
CDR3: CASRGSNQPQHF
DNA: TGTGCCAGCAGGGGTAGCAATCAGCCCCAGCATTTT

length: 14
V: TRBV7-9
J: TRBJ2-5
size: .
D: .
CDR3: CASSLSRGQETQYF
DNA: TGTGCCAGCAGCTTAAGTAGGGGCCAAGAGACCCAGTACTTC

length: 14
V: TRBV27
J: TRBJ1-5
size: .
D: TRBD1
CDR3: CASSAGTANQPQHF
DNA: TGTGCCAGCAGTGCCGGGACAGCAAATCAGCCCCAGCATTTT

length: 13
V: TRBV28
J: TRBJ1-2
size: once
D: .
CDR3: CASSRPPDYGYTF
DNA: TGTGCCAGCAGTCGTCCCCCGGACTATGGCTACACCTTC

length: 14
V: TRBV4-1
J: TRBJ2-1
size: .
D: TRBD2
CDR3: CASSQVGGVNEQFF
DNA: TGCGCCAGCAGCCAAGTGGGAGGGGTTAATGAGCAGTTCTTC

length: 15
V: TRBV5-6
J: TRBJ2-7
size: few
D: .
CDR3: CASSFGGDTYYEQYF
DNA: TGTGCCAGCAGCTTTGGGGGGGACACCTACTACGAGCAGTACTTC

length: 14
V: TRBV28
J: TRBJ1-4
size: .
D: TRBD1
CDR3: CASSQTGPGEKLFF
DNA: TGTGCCAGCAGCCAGACAGGGCCTGGCGAAAAACTGTTTTTT

length: 13
V: TRBV10-3
J: TRBJ2-7
size: .
D: .
CDR3: CAITRGITYEQYF
DNA: TGTGCCATCACCAGGGGAATTACCTACGAGCAGTACTTC

length: 13
V: TRBV2
J: TRBJ1-3
size: few
D: TRBD1
CDR3: CASSGTGGPTIYF
DNA: TGTGCCAGCAGCGGGACAGGGGGACCCACCATATATTTT

length: 13
V: TRBV19
J: TRBJ1-4
size: .
D: TRBD1
CDR3: CASSRGPLEKLFF
DNA: TGTGCCAGTAGCAGGGGGCCTTTGGAAAAACTGTTTTTT

length: 16
V: TRBV5-6
J: TRBJ2-3
size: .
D: .
CDR3: CASSAFTRLVGDTQYF
DNA: TGTGCCAGCAGCGCGTTTACTAGGCTGGTTGGAGATACGCAGTATTTT

length: 14
V: TRBV19
J: TRBJ2-7
size: once
D: .
CDR3: CASSISGTSYEQYF
DNA: TGTGCCAGTAGTATATCAGGGACCTCCTACGAGCAGTACTTC

length: 18
V: TRBV27
J: TRBJ2-6
size: once
D: TRBD1
CDR3: CASSFVGQGFSGANVLTF
DNA: TGTGCCAGCAGTTTTGTGGGACAGGGGTTCTCTGGGGCCAACGTCCTGACTTTC

length: 15
V: TRBV6-1
J: TRBJ1-2
size: .
D: .
CDR3: CASSEPDRPAYGYTF
DNA: TGTGCCAGCAGTGAACCCGACAGGCCAGCATATGGCTACACCTTC

length: 13
V: TRBV19
J: TRBJ1-1
size: few
D: .
CDR3: CASRLTGNTEAFF
DNA: TGTGCCAGTAGACTGACAGGAAACACTGAAGCTTTCTTT

length: 13
V: TRBV11-2
J: TRBJ1-1
size: .
D: .
CDR3: CASSWGRNTEAFF
DNA: TGTGCCAGCAGCTGGGGAAGGAACACTGAAGCTTTCTTT

length: 16
V: TRBV30
J: TRBJ2-5
size: .
D: TRBD2
CDR3: CAWRDPGGYSEGTQYF
DNA: TGTGCCTGGAGAGACCCCGGGGGGTACTCCGAGGGGACCCAGTACTTC

length: 15
V: TRBV10-3
J: TRBJ1-2
size: .
D: .
CDR3: CATRPVLQDVYGYTF
DNA: TGTGCCACCCGGCCAGTCCTACAGGACGTTTATGGCTACACCTTC

length: 16
V: TRBV5-6
J: TRBJ2-7
size: .
D: TRBD2
CDR3: CASSEALTSAQPEQYF
DNA: TGTGCCAGCAGCGAAGCACTGACTAGCGCTCAGCCCGAGCAGTACTTC

length: 16
V: TRBV5-1
J: TRBJ2-3
size: .
D: TRBD2
CDR3: CASSPNGLAGADTQYF
DNA: TGCGCCAGCAGCCCTAACGGGCTAGCGGGAGCAGATACGCAGTATTTT

length: 16
V: TRBV18
J: TRBJ2-2
size: .
D: TRBD1
CDR3: CASPLTGTGAAGELFF
DNA: TGTGCCAGCCCACTCACCGGGACAGGGGCTGCCGGGGAGCTGTTTTTT

length: 15
V: TRBV2
J: TRBJ2-5
size: .
D: TRBD1
CDR3: CASRGRTGEGETQYF
DNA: TGTGCCAGCAGGGGGAGGACAGGGGAAGGGGAGACCCAGTACTTC

length: 13
V: TRBV6-1
J: TRBJ1-2
size: .
D: .
CDR3: CASTRHRPYGYTF
DNA: TGTGCCAGCACCAGACACCGCCCCTATGGCTACACCTTC

length: 15
V: TRBV4-1
J: TRBJ2-3
size: .
D: TRBD2
CDR3: CASSRAGGSTDTQYF
DNA: TGCGCCAGCAGTCGGGCGGGGGGGAGCACAGATACGCAGTATTTT

length: 14
V: TRBV6-5
J: TRBJ2-7
size: .
D: TRBD1
CDR3: CASRFTGGSHEQYF
DNA: TGTGCCAGCAGATTCACAGGGGGTTCCCACGAGCAGTACTTC

length: 17
V: TRBV11-2
J: TRBJ1-6
size: .
D: .
CDR3: CASSLDSQTLYNSPLHF
DNA: TGTGCCAGCAGCTTAGATTCACAGACTTTATATAATTCACCCCTCCACTTT

length: 12
V: TRBV15
J: TRBJ1-1
size: .
D: .
CDR3: CATSYGRGEAFF
DNA: TGTGCCACCAGCTACGGTCGTGGTGAAGCTTTCTTT